These 30 T cell receptor beta chains came from one sample sequenced in a study of T cells in Graves' hyperthyroidism and ophthalmopathy. Amplified TCR beta CDR3 regions derived from RNA transcripts. HTBI primers were used for first-round RT-PCR of the TCR CDR3. Each CDR3 protein gets one entry after TCRdb re-called the multiplex PCR reads with MiXCR. Among a few hundred thousand distinct CDR3 sequences listed, over 45% were seen once. The material sequenced was peripheral blood or thyroid tissue (not recorded which). The receptors here all came from an adult woman with Graves' disease, either hyperthyroidism or ophthalmopathy (not recorded which).

This clonotype occurred a few times. V usage is TRBV6-5 and J usage is TRBJ2-7, with a possible D match to TRBD2 (5 bases). This CDR3 contains 15 residues. V was pared by 0 bases and J by 2 bases, with 11 bases between. Germline V gene sequence: CDR1 MNHEY, CDR2 SVGAGI. CDR3: CASSYSRGNTYEQYF. CDR3 coding DNA: TGTGCCAGCAGTTACTCTCGGGGAAACACCTACGAGCAGTACTTC.

This clonotype was seen at least ten times. CDR3 sequence (DNA): TGCAGCGTTAGTCGCCCACGCCTCTATGGCTACACCTTC. It yields the protein CSVSRPRLYGYTF. This chain connects TRBV29-1 to TRBJ1-2; D is ambiguous. The CDR3 loop spans 13 amino acids. Per germline, CDR1 SQVTM and CDR2 ANQGSEA. V lost 5 bases and J 4 bases, leaving 14 bases between the germline ends.

This sequence joins TRBV6-5 and TRBJ2-2, with 14 bases identical to TRBD2. J lost 1 base, V lost 0 bases, and 4 bases had no gene match. Germline V lookup: CDR1 MNHEY, CDR2 SVGAGI. The CDR3 is 19 amino acids. CDR3 in amino acids: CASSYSSGTSGRNTGELFF. CDR3 sequence (DNA): TGTGCCAGCAGTTACTCGAGCGGGACTAGCGGGAGGAACACCGGGGAGCTGTTTTTT.

This clonotype was seen only a few times. The chain combines TRBV7-2 with TRBJ1-6; 9 nucleotides align to TRBD1. Germline trimming cut 4 bases from V and 9 bases from J; bases unmatched to any gene: 7. This CDR3 spans 15 amino acids. Germline values: CDR1 SGHTA, CDR2 FQGNSA. The CDR3 reads CASSSQDRGGSPLHF. CDR3 nucleotide sequence: TGTGCCAGCAGCTCCCAGGACAGGGGCGGTTCACCCCTCCACTTT. Full variable domain (outside the CDR3, taken from reference TRBV7-2 and TRBJ1-6): GAGVSQSPSNKVTEKGKDVELRCDPISGHTALYWYRQSLGQGLEFLIYFQGNSAPDKSGLPSDRFSAERTGGSVSTLTIQRTQQEDSAVYLCASSSQDRGGSPLHFGNGTRLTVT.

The chain is built from TRBV5-4 and TRBJ2-7; 9 bases are a match to TRBD2. V trimming: 2 bases; J trimming: 1 base; junction bases outside the gene matches: 4. Germline CDR1 and CDR2: SGHNT and YYREEE (reference sequence). This CDR3 is built from 15 residues. The CDR3 is CASSFSGLASYEQYF. The CDR3 nucleotides are TGTGCCAGCAGCTTCTCAGGACTAGCGTCCTACGAGCAGTACTTC. Together with reference TRBV5-4 and TRBJ2-7, the CDR3 gives the full variable domain: ETGVTQSPTHLIKTRGQQVTLRCSSQSGHNTVSWYQQALGQGPQFIFQYYREEENGRGNFPPRFSGLQFPNYSSELNVNALELDDSALYLCASSFSGLASYEQYFGPGTRLTVT.

V and J are TRBV7-9 and TRBJ1-5, with TRBD1 matching 10 bases. The CDR3 spans 17 residues. The junction had 8 bases not matched to a gene; V was cut back by 5 bases and J by 1 base. Germline CDR1 and CDR2: SEHNR and FQNEAQ (reference sequence). The CDR3 nucleotides are TGTGCCAGCAGCGCGGGACAGGGGATATCGAGCAATCAGCCCCAGCATTTT. Its protein product is CASSAGQGISSNQPQHF.

The sample holds a few counts of this clonotype. The V and J genes are TRBV7-2 and TRBJ2-1, with D possibly being TRBD2 (5 bases). This CDR3 comprises 13 residues. V lost 5 bases, J lost 7 bases, and 12 bases lay in between. Germline V gives CDR1 SGHTA, CDR2 FQGNSA. The CDR3 here is CASSTTTGNEQFF. CDR3 coding DNA: TGTGCCAGCAGCACCACCACGGGGAATGAGCAGTTCTTC.

The V gene is TRBV10-3, the J gene TRBJ1-5; TRBD1 might be the D (5 bases). V lost 2 bases, J lost 4 bases, and 12 bases lay in between. This CDR3 comprises 15 residues. Germline CDR1 reads ENHRY; CDR2 reads SYGVKD. The CDR3 loop reads CAISEQAGKNQPQHF. The CDR3 coding sequence is TGTGCCATCAGTGAGCAGGCAGGGAAAAATCAGCCCCAGCATTTT.

This clonotype was picked up a small number of times. The CDR3 DNA sequence: TGTGCCAGCCGTGACGGAGGACGAAACACCATATATTTT. Protein product: CASRDGGRNTIYF. The chain carries TRBV28 and TRBJ1-3; D remains unclear. V was pared by 8 bases and J by 5 bases, with 13 bases between. The length of the CDR3 is 13 residues. Germline values: CDR1 MDHEN, CDR2 SYDVKM.

This clonotype has a count of ten or more. The J gene is TRBJ1-2, the V gene TRBV5-1; D may be TRBD1 (6 bases). The germline V gene encodes CDR1 SGHRS and CDR2 YFSETQ. This CDR3 comprises 16 residues. Trimming pared 0 bases from V and 0 bases from J, leaving 12 bases between. The CDR3 sequence is CASSLDPGATNYGYTF. The CDR3 region has the DNA TGCGCCAGCAGCTTGGATCCAGGGGCCACTAACTATGGCTACACCTTC.

As concerns this clonotype: This sequence may be a read error, since a much larger clone differs from it by one base. This rearrangement joins TRBV7-2 to TRBJ1-3; D may be TRBD1 (6 bases). CDR1 and CDR2 from the germline V gene are SGHTA and FQGNSA. This CDR3 spans 17 amino acids. The CDR3 loop reads CASSQSRGRLSGNTVYF. The CDR3 region has the DNA TGCGCCAGCAGCCAAAGCAGGGGACGGCTCTCTGGAAACACCGTATATTTT.

This clonotype has at least ten counts. This chain connects TRBV24-1 to TRBJ2-5; D not resolved. CDR1 KGHDR and CDR2 SFDVKD come from the germline V gene. The CDR3 is made up of 15 amino acids. V lost 0 bases, J lost 0 bases, and 7 bases lay in between. CDR3 region: CATSDLRGYQETQYF. The CDR3 region has the DNA TGTGCCACCAGTGATTTGCGAGGCTACCAAGAGACCCAGTACTTC.

This clonotype came up many times. J is TRBJ2-7 and V is TRBV20-1; 8 positions agree with TRBD2. The junction had 7 bases not matched to a gene; V was cut back by 2 bases and J by 4 bases. The CDR3 length is 14 residues. The germline V gene has CDR1 DFQATT and CDR2 SNEGSKA (reference sequence). The CDR3 spells CSARITGGPYEQYF. As DNA, the CDR3 is TGCAGTGCTAGAATTACGGGAGGGCCATACGAGCAGTACTTC.

CDR3 region: CASSEGGEGEMGNEQFF. CDR3 DNA sequence: TGTGCCAGCAGTGAAGGGGGAGAGGGGGAGATGGGCAATGAGCAGTTCTTC. The chain uses TRBV2 and TRBJ2-1, with D tentatively TRBD1 (6 bases). The CDR3 sequence is 17 residues long. The germline gives CDR1 SNHLY, CDR2 FYNNEI. Trimming removed 1 base at V and 6 bases at J, with 19 bases between.

This clonotype was seen ten or more times. This chain links TRBV20-1 with TRBJ2-6; TRBD2 aligns across 15 bases. Germline loops: CDR1 DFQATT, CDR2 SNEGSKA (reference sequence). The V gene end was trimmed by 6 bases and the J gene end by 3 bases; junction bases not matched to a gene: 3. The CDR3 runs to 16 residues. The CDR3 reads CSAAGLAGGGANVLTF. CDR3 nucleotides: TGCAGTGCCGCGGGACTAGCGGGAGGTGGGGCCAACGTCCTGACTTTC.

The gene calls are TRBV7-2 and TRBJ2-5; TRBD2 aligns across 7 bases. Germline lookup yields CDR1 SGHTA and CDR2 FQGNSA. The CDR3 sequence is 15 residues long. V shed 5 bases, J shed 5 bases, and the junction held 11 bases outside the gene matches. The CDR3 coding sequence is TGTGCCAGCAGCACACTAGCGTCCCTTGTGGAGACCCAGTACTTC. This gives the protein CASSTLASLVETQYF.

Here the CDR3 reads CASSFRGVLIYGYTF. The CDR3 bases are TGTGCCAGCAGTTTTCGGGGGGTATTGATTTATGGCTACACCTTC. The chain couples TRBV13 to TRBJ1-2; possibly TRBD1 for D (5 bases). Germline V gene lookup returns CDR1 PRHDT and CDR2 FYEKMQ (reference sequence). V lost 6 bases, J lost 5 bases, and 19 bases lay in between. This CDR3 region has 15 residues. Drawing the rest from reference TRBV13 and TRBJ1-2, the complete variable domain is AAGVIQSPRHLIKEKRETATLKCYPIPRHDTVYWYQQGPGQDPQFLISFYEKMQSDKGSIPDRFSAQQFSDYHSELNMSSLELGDSALYFCASSFRGVLIYGYTFGSGTRLTVV.

The chain uses TRBV12-3 or TRBV12-4 and TRBJ1-3; 10 bases align to TRBD1. Trimming removed 6 bases from V and 7 bases from J; junction bases left unmatched: 3. This CDR3 is 13 amino acids long. CDR3 nucleotide sequence: TGTGCCAGCAGCCGGACAGGGGGTAACACCATATATTTT. Protein product: CASSRTGGNTIYF.

The chain joins TRBV10-2 to TRBJ2-2; 7 bases are a match to TRBD2. Germline V lookup: CDR1 WSHSY, CDR2 SAAADI. The CDR3 totals 14 residues. Trimming took 7 bases from V and 5 from J; bases not matched to a gene: 7. CDR3 sequence reads: CASTLAGETGELFF. The CDR3 DNA sequence: TGCGCCAGCACCCTTGCGGGGGAGACCGGGGAGCTGTTTTTT.

The chain couples TRBV12-3 or TRBV12-4 to TRBJ2-7; TRBD1 matches at 10 bases. This CDR3 spans 14 amino acids. V lost 4 bases, J lost 7 bases, and 7 bases stayed unmatched. CDR3 bases: TGTGCCAGCAGTTCGGGACAGGGGTCGGGGGAGCAGTACTTC. This gives the protein CASSSGQGSGEQYF.

The chain recombines TRBV7-2 with TRBJ1-6; the D gene is possibly TRBD1 (5 bases). Germline lookup yields CDR1 SGHTA and CDR2 FQGNSA. V lost 4 bases and J 10 bases, leaving 17 bases between the germline ends. The CDR3 runs to 15 residues. CDR3 nucleotides: TGTGCCAGCAGCTATGGCAGAGGGGTAAACTCACCCCTCCACTTT. The encoded protein is CASSYGRGVNSPLHF.

This clonotype was detected ten times or more. The chain is built from TRBV7-2 and TRBJ1-1; D unclear. The V end was cut by 1 base, the J end by 5 bases, with 11 bases between. Germline CDR1 and CDR2: SGHTA and FQGNSA. The CDR3 runs to 14 residues. In DNA, the CDR3 is TGTGCCAGCAGCTTAGGGGGATTACAGACTGAAGCTTTCTTT. Its protein product is CASSLGGLQTEAFF.

This clonotype came up many times. The chain joins TRBV6-2 or TRBV6-3 to TRBJ1-1; no clear D. The germline V and J ends were trimmed by 6 bases and 4 bases, with 15 bases remaining between them. CDR1 MNHEY and CDR2 SVGEGT come from the germline V gene. The CDR3 runs to 14 residues. The CDR3 sequence is CASSLDPKGTEAFF. The CDR3 coding sequence is TGTGCCAGCAGCCTGGACCCAAAAGGCACTGAAGCTTTCTTT.

In this sample, this clonotype turned up many times. This sequence joins TRBV20-1 and TRBJ1-2, with 8 bases that match TRBD1. Per the germline V gene, CDR1 is DFQATT and CDR2 is SNEGSKA (reference sequence). The CDR3 covers 13 residues. V lost 6 bases and J lost 7; bases outside the gene matches: 10. DNA of the CDR3: TGCAGTGCAACCAGGGGGCAAAGGGGTGGCTACACCTTC. This encodes CSATRGQRGGYTF.

There are many counts of this clonotype. This chain links TRBV12-5 with TRBJ2-5; D not certain. CDR3 length equals 13 residues. Germline lookup yields CDR1 LGHNT and CDR2 FRNRAP. Trimming took off 1 base at V and 0 bases at J, with 3 bases between the two ends. The CDR3 loop reads CASGLANQETQYF. The CDR3 DNA follows: TGTGCTAGTGGTTTGGCTAACCAAGAGACCCAGTACTTC.

The sample holds many counts of this clonotype. The V call is TRBV20-1, the J call TRBJ2-7; 9 bases match TRBD1. Germline assignment: CDR1 DFQATT and CDR2 SNEGSKA (reference sequence). The CDR3 consists of 15 residues. V lost 2 bases and J lost 0; bases outside the gene matches: 5. CDR3 in amino acids: CSARPGQGLSYEQYF. The CDR3 DNA sequence: TGCAGTGCTAGACCGGGACAGGGCCTCTCCTACGAGCAGTACTTC.

V is TRBV7-2 and J is TRBJ2-5, with D tentatively TRBD1 (5 bases). Looked up from germline, CDR1 is SGHTA and CDR2 is FQGNSA. V was trimmed by 3 bases and J by 4 bases, leaving 12 bases between them. The CDR3 has 14 residues. As DNA, the CDR3 is TGTGCCAGCAGCTTCCAGGGTCCAGGAGAGACCCAGTACTTC. Translating gives CASSFQGPGETQYF.

This clonotype was recorded a few times. The genes are TRBV5-6 and TRBJ2-7, with TRBD1 matching 7 bases. V was clipped by 4 bases and J by 2 bases; unmatched bases: 9. In germline, CDR1 is SGHDT, CDR2 YYEEEE. CDR3 length: 15 amino acids. CDR3 residues: CASSRNGDRTYEQYF. As DNA, the CDR3 is TGTGCCAGCAGCCGAAACGGGGACAGAACCTACGAGCAGTACTTC. The whole variable domain, remainder taken from reference TRBV5-6 and TRBJ2-7, is DAGVTQSPTHLIKTRGQQVTLRCSPKSGHDTVSWYQQALGQGPQFIFQYYEEEERQRGNFPDRFSGHQFPNYSSELNVNALLLGDSALYLCASSRNGDRTYEQYFGPGTRLTVT.

The chain recombines TRBV15 with TRBJ2-5, with D perhaps TRBD1 or TRBD2 (5 bases each). V was cut by 5 bases and J by 9 bases, with 16 bases left in between. The CDR3 totals 13 residues. Germline V gene data show CDR1 as LNHNV and CDR2 as YYDKDF (reference sequence). Here the CDR3 reads CATSWGPNQPQYF. DNA for the CDR3: TGTGCCACCAGCTGGGGACCCAATCAGCCCCAGTACTTC.

V usage is TRBV19 and J usage is TRBJ1-2; D possibly corresponds to TRBD1 (5 bases). The V end lost 5 bases, the J end lost 3 bases, and 13 bases lay between the germline ends. Germline CDR1 reads LNHDA; CDR2 reads SQIVND (reference sequence). The CDR3 totals 14 residues. CDR3 DNA: TGTGCCAGTAGTCGGGGCGCGTACGACTATGGCTACACCTTC. Its translation: CASSRGAYDYGYTF. The whole variable domain, remainder taken from reference TRBV19 and TRBJ1-2, is DGGITQSPKYLFRKEGQNVTLSCEQNLNHDAMYWYRQDPGQGLRLIYYSQIVNDFQKGDIAEGYSVSREKKESFPLTVTSAQKNPTAFYLCASSRGAYDYGYTFGSGTRLTVV.